The 19 T cell receptor beta chains in this list originate from one sample, sequenced in a study of blood T cell repertoires in COVID-19 (dated by TCRdb to 2020 to 2021). The method behind the library was the immunoSEQ multiplex PCR assay. TCRdb mirrors the immuneACCESS table, restricted to in-frame sequences. Some clones are absent from its copies; in checked studies, under half trace to an unresolved V gene, and the reason for the others is unknown. Within this sample are about 150,000 clones, with more than 80% of them counted one time only. 0.55% of the sample comes from the top ten. Sample: peripheral blood. Every receptor here comes from a man aged 45-65 years with acute or convalescent COVID-19.

V and J are TRBV18 and TRBJ2-4; 14 nucleotides match TRBD2. Trimming removed 6 bases from V and 7 bases from J; junction bases left unmatched: 8. CDR3 size: 16 residues. CDR1 and CDR2 from the germline V gene are KGHSH and LQKENI. The CDR3 bases are TGTGCCAGCTCTCCGGGACTAGCGGGAGTGAGGAACATTCAGTACTTC. This sequence encodes CASSPGLAGVRNIQYF.

The J gene is TRBJ2-2, the V gene TRBV5-4; 12 bases align to TRBD2. This CDR3 contains 18 residues. With V trimmed by 4 bases and J by 1 base, 8 bases remained unmatched. Germline V CDR1 and CDR2: SGHNT, YYREEE (reference sequence). The CDR3 protein is CASSKYPGLAGNTGELFF. In DNA, the CDR3 is TGTGCCAGCAGCAAATACCCGGGACTAGCGGGGAACACCGGGGAGCTGTTTTTT.

The chain links TRBV4-1 to TRBJ1-4; 10 bases match TRBD1. Trimming removed 3 bases from V and 3 bases from J; junction bases left unmatched: 1. The CDR3 totals 15 residues. The germline V gene has CDR1 MGHRA and CDR2 YSYEKL. The chain's CDR3 is CASSHGTGANEKLFF. The DNA of the CDR3 is TGCGCCAGCAGCCACGGGACAGGGGCTAATGAAAAACTGTTTTTT.

The chain joins TRBV14 to TRBJ2-1, with TRBD2 identical over 9 bases. The ends lost 5 bases at V and 7 bases at J; junction bases unmatched: 21. This CDR3 is 19 amino acids long. The V gene's germline CDR1 is SGHDN and CDR2 FVKESK. CDR3 amino acids: CASSYHHLAGRIGANEQFF. The CDR3 DNA sequence: TGTGCCAGCAGCTACCATCATCTAGCGGGACGGATAGGGGCAAATGAGCAGTTCTTC.

The genes are TRBV10-2 and TRBJ1-1, with D tentatively TRBD1 (5 bases). Germline lookup yields CDR1 WSHSY and CDR2 SAAADI. This CDR3 is built from 15 residues. The V and J ends lost 0 bases and 4 bases respectively, with 12 bases between them. This chain's CDR3 is CASSESLLRGTEAFF. The CDR3 nucleotides are TGCGCCAGCAGTGAGTCGTTACTAAGGGGCACTGAAGCTTTCTTT.

V usage is TRBV28 and J usage is TRBJ2-1; 10 nucleotides line up with TRBD2. The CDR3 loop spans 17 amino acids. The germline V gene has CDR1 MDHEN and CDR2 SYDVKM. The ends lost 5 bases at V and 3 bases at J; junction bases unmatched: 10. The CDR3: CASSTTLAGENYNEQFF. CDR3 nucleotide sequence: TGTGCCAGCAGTACCACCCTAGCGGGAGAGAACTACAATGAGCAGTTCTTC.

This chain uses TRBV5-6 with TRBJ2-1; D is uncertain. Germline V gene lookup returns CDR1 SGHDT and CDR2 YYEEEE. The CDR3 length is 12 residues. Trimming removed 3 bases from V and 7 bases from J, with 8 bases in between. The CDR3 region has the DNA TGTGCCAGCAGCTCCATGGAGAATGAGCAGTTCTTC. Translated, it gives CASSSMENEQFF.

The gene calls are TRBV10-2 and TRBJ1-1, with D possibly matching TRBD1 (5 bases). This CDR3 has 18 amino acids. V was trimmed by 2 bases and J by 1 base, leaving 20 bases between them. The germline gives CDR1 WSHSY, CDR2 SAAADI. CDR3 sequence (DNA): TGCGCCAGCAGTGAGCTGCGGGGGGTGGTCGGCCAGAACACTGAAGCTTTCTTT. Translated, it gives CASSELRGVVGQNTEAFF.

The CDR3 coding sequence is TGCAGCGCCGAAAGGCATTCGGGCACTGAAGCTTTCTTT. It is translated as CSAERHSGTEAFF. This chain connects TRBV29-1 to TRBJ1-1; no clear D gene. Germline V CDR1 and CDR2: SQVTM, ANQGSEA. This CDR3 has 13 residues. The V and J ends lost 7 bases and 4 bases respectively, with 16 bases between them.

The chain couples TRBV6-6 to TRBJ1-4; D ambiguous. Trimming shortened V by 2 bases and J by 5 bases, and 9 bases separated the two germline ends. Germline V gene lookup returns CDR1 MNHNY and CDR2 SVGAGI (reference sequence). The CDR3 consists of 14 residues. CDR3 amino acids: CASSYQETNEKLFF. CDR3 in DNA: TGTGCCAGCAGTTACCAGGAAACGAATGAAAAACTGTTTTTT.

The chain joins TRBV12-3 or TRBV12-4 to TRBJ2-7; D unresolved. The CDR3 sequence is 11 residues long. Trimming took 5 bases from V and 3 from J, leaving 5 bases between them. The CDR3 nucleotides read TGTGCCAGCAGTCCCGGCTACGAGCAGTACTTC. The encoded protein is CASSPGYEQYF.

The J gene is TRBJ2-7, the V gene TRBV10-3; 7 positions agree with TRBD1. The germline V gene encodes CDR1 ENHRY and CDR2 SYGVKD. The CDR3 consists of 14 residues. J was trimmed by 5 bases and V by 7 bases; bases with no gene match: 11. CDR3 coding DNA: TGTGCCATCATCGACGGGGACAGCAAAGACGAGCAGTACTTC. This encodes CAIIDGDSKDEQYF.

The chain uses TRBV10-1 and TRBJ1-1; 7 bases are shared with TRBD1. Germline-derived CDR1 and CDR2 are WNHNN and SYGVQD (reference sequence). V was clipped by 6 bases and J by 4 bases; unmatched bases: 5. This CDR3 comprises 13 residues. For the CDR3, the DNA is TGCGCCAGCAGCCCTAGACAGGGCACTGAAGCTTTCTTT. Translation gives CASSPRQGTEAFF.

CDR3 in amino acids: CASSRRTGGWETQYF. The CDR3 nucleotides read TGTGCCAGCAGTAGACGGACAGGGGGCTGGGAGACCCAGTACTTC. The rearrangement joins TRBV6-5 to TRBJ2-5; TRBD1 matches at 11 bases. Per germline, CDR1 MNHEY and CDR2 SVGAGI. The CDR3 contains 15 residues. V gave up 5 bases and J gave up 5 bases; unmatched junction bases: 7.

V is TRBV18 and J is TRBJ1-4; perhaps TRBD1 as D (6 bases). The germline V gene has CDR1 KGHSH and CDR2 LQKENI. This CDR3 has 16 residues. Trimming took 4 bases from V and 2 from J, leaving 14 bases between them. CDR3 sequence (DNA): TGTGCCAGCTCACTTGGACAGATCGGGACTAATGAAAAACTGTTTTTT. This gives the protein CASSLGQIGTNEKLFF.

This chain links TRBV30 with TRBJ1-2, with D unresolved. CDR3 length: 12 residues. Germline CDR1 reads GTSNPN; CDR2 reads SVGIG (reference sequence). Trimming cost V 1 base and J 4 bases, with 7 bases left between them. CDR3 region: CAWSGLLYGYTF. CDR3 nucleotides: TGTGCCTGGAGTGGACTACTCTATGGCTACACCTTC.

CDR3 nucleotide sequence: TGTGCCAGCAGCCTATCAGGGGTCTATAATTCACCCCTCCACTTT. Translation: CASSLSGVYNSPLHF. The genes are TRBV2 and TRBJ1-6, with D perhaps matching TRBD1 (6 bases). CDR1 is SNHLY and CDR2 is FYNNEI in the germline V gene. Trimming took off 6 bases at V and 3 bases at J, with 12 bases between the two ends. CDR3 length equals 15 residues. Using reference TRBV2 and TRBJ1-6 for the parts outside the CDR3, the full variable domain is EPEVTQTPSHQVTQMGQEVILRCVPISNHLYFYWYRQILGQKVEFLVSFYNNEISEKSEIFDDQFSVERPDGSNFTLKIRSTKLEDSAMYFCASSLSGVYNSPLHFGNGTRLTVT.

DNA of the CDR3: TGTGCCAGTAGGGACACCGCCCGTTTCTACGAGCAGTACTTC. This encodes CASRDTARFYEQYF. The chain uses TRBV3-1 (or the pseudogene TRBV3-2) and TRBJ2-7, with D perhaps matching TRBD1 (6 bases). From germline, CDR1 is LGHDT and CDR2 YNNKEL (reference sequence). Trimming took off 9 bases at V and 3 bases at J, with 18 bases between the two ends. The CDR3 runs to 14 residues.

The genes are TRBV18 and TRBJ1-3; tentatively, D is TRBD1 (5 bases). The germline CDR1 and CDR2 sequences are KGHSH and LQKENI. V was trimmed by 3 bases and J by 0 bases, leaving 12 bases between them. The CDR3 is 16 amino acids. The CDR3 spells CASSPLTETSGNTIYF. CDR3 coding DNA: TGTGCCAGCTCACCCTTGACAGAAACCTCTGGAAACACCATATATTTT.